A selection of T cell receptor beta chains follows, all from one sample in a study of blood T cell repertoires in COVID-19. Measured with immunoSEQ multiplex PCR; TCRdb has only the in-frame clones, and not every one. Of about 130,000 clones listed, approximately 83% are singletons. The sequenced sample was peripheral blood. These receptors were collected from a woman at least 80 years old with acute or convalescent COVID-19. The CDR3 runs from the conserved cysteine through the conserved F or W. A D gene is named only where the DNA matches it firmly. Size tells how often a clone was seen (once, few, many) or the class of an expanded clone, and some rows leave it out.

d_call j_call clone_size v_call cdr3_length cdr3_aa cdr3_nt
TRBD2 TRBJ2-2 . TRBV18 14 CASSLGRDTGELFF TGTGCCAGCTCACTCGGGAGGGACACCGGGGAGCTGTTTTTT
. TRBJ1-2 . TRBV11-2 11 CASSTDYGYTF TGTGCCAGCAGCACGGACTATGGCTACACCTTC
. TRBJ2-7 . TRBV13 17 CASSLLTDLSSQYEQYF TGTGCCAGCAGCTTGCTGACAGATCTGTCGAGTCAGTACGAGCAGTACTTC
TRBD1 TRBJ1-5 . TRBV9 14 CASSSGGAGQPQHF TGTGCCAGCAGCTCAGGGGGCGCGGGGCAGCCCCAGCATTTT
TRBD1 TRBJ2-3 . TRBV5-6 16 CASSSTGMASTDTQYF TGTGCCAGCAGCTCGACAGGGATGGCTAGCACAGATACGCAGTATTTT
. TRBJ1-4 many TRBV5-1 14 CASSSQGPGEKLFF TGCGCCAGCAGCTCCCAGGGGCCGGGAGAAAAACTGTTTTTT
TRBD2 TRBJ2-7 . TRBV5-5 17 CASSWGRGAGAPYEQYF TGTGCCAGCAGCTGGGGCCGAGGAGCGGGGGCCCCCTACGAGCAGTACTTC
. TRBJ2-7 . TRBV10-1 15 CASSDGGATSYEQYF TGCGCCAGCAGTGATGGGGGGGCCACCTCCTACGAGCAGTACTTC
. TRBJ2-2 . TRBV19 16 CATFSWGQGRGGELFF TGTGCCACCTTTAGTTGGGGGCAGGGGAGAGGCGGGGAGCTGTTTTTT
TRBD1 TRBJ2-2 . TRBV18 15 CASSPGTANTGELFF TGTGCCAGCTCACCCGGGACAGCGAACACCGGGGAGCTGTTTTTT
TRBD1 TRBJ1-2 . TRBV19 17 CASSNRDSDIINYGYTF TGTGCCAGTAGTAACCGGGACAGCGATATAATTAACTATGGCTACACCTTC
TRBD1 TRBJ2-1 . TRBV5-5 15 CASRLGTGRYDEQFF TGTGCCAGCAGGTTGGGGACAGGGAGATACGATGAGCAGTTCTTC
TRBD1 TRBJ2-1 . TRBV5-1 15 CASSGGQGGHNEQFF TGCGCCAGCAGCGGCGGACAGGGAGGACACAATGAGCAGTTCTTC
. TRBJ2-7 . TRBV6-5 14 CASSYSSPGYEQYF TGTGCCAGCAGTTATTCCTCGCCGGGCTACGAGCAGTACTTC
. TRBJ1-2 . TRBV9 11 CASSDRVGYTF TGTGCCAGCAGCGACAGGGTCGGCTACACCTTC
TRBD1 TRBJ2-7 . TRBV18 14 CASSPGQLGHEQYF TGTGCCAGCTCACCGGGACAGTTAGGACACGAGCAGTACTTC
. TRBJ2-1 . TRBV10-3 19 CAISDLPQGSLSSYNEQFF TGTGCCATCAGTGACCTTCCCCAGGGGTCCCTCAGCTCCTACAATGAGCAGTTCTTC